The next 8 T cell receptor beta chains were all read from a single sample in a study of blood T cell repertoires in COVID-19. Sequencing was performed with immunoSEQ multiplex PCR; in TCRdb, only in-frame clones are kept and a portion is missing. The repertoire holds roughly 190,000 clones, 70% to 90% seen once, with 4.5% to 6% in the top ten. Sequencing was performed on peripheral blood. The receptors shown here come from a woman aged 65 to 85 with active or convalescent COVID-19.

This rearrangement joins TRBV6-5 to TRBJ1-5; D remains ambiguous. The V end was cut by 5 bases, the J end by 0 bases, with 8 bases between. The CDR3 has 14 amino acids. Germline CDR1 is MNHEY and CDR2 is SVGAGI. The CDR3 region has the DNA TGTGCCAGCAGTACGGGATATAGCAATCAGCCCCAGCATTTT. This translates into CASSTGYSNQPQHF.

The chain uses TRBV27 and TRBJ1-6, with D possibly matching TRBD1 (5 bases). Looked up from germline, CDR1 is MNHEY and CDR2 is SMNVEV (reference sequence). The CDR3 contains 13 residues. V was clipped by 8 bases and J by 8 bases, with 13 bases between them. Here the CDR3 reads CASGGLSDSPLHF. The CDR3 nucleotides are TGTGCCAGCGGGGGACTGTCCGATTCACCCCTCCACTTT.

This clone was observed a handful of times. The chain joins TRBV5-1 to TRBJ2-3, with D tentatively TRBD2 (5 bases). V was cut by 0 bases and J by 4 bases, with 9 bases left in between. The CDR3 runs 14 residues. The germline V gene encodes CDR1 SGHRS and CDR2 YFSETQ. The CDR3 is CASSLGTSPDTQYF. In nucleotides, the CDR3 is TGCGCCAGCAGCTTGGGGACTTCCCCAGATACGCAGTATTTT.

The chain recombines TRBV5-5 with TRBJ2-1; 10 bases line up with TRBD2. V was clipped by 1 base and J by 7 bases; unmatched bases: 8. CDR1 is SGHKS and CDR2 is YYEKEE in the germline V gene (reference sequence). CDR3 length: 16 residues. The CDR3 protein is CASSLYGTSAMNEQFF. As DNA, the CDR3 is TGTGCCAGCAGCTTGTACGGGACTAGCGCAATGAATGAGCAGTTCTTC.

This rearrangement joins TRBV18 to TRBJ2-7; TRBD2 is a possible D gene (6 bases). CDR1 and CDR2 from the germline V gene are KGHSH and LQKENI. Trimming left V 2 bases short and J 3 bases short, with 11 bases between. The CDR3 consists of 14 residues. The CDR3 region is CASSPGGMVYEQYF. In nucleotides, the CDR3 is TGTGCCAGCTCACCAGGCGGGATGGTCTACGAGCAGTACTTC.

The chain couples TRBV24-1 to TRBJ2-3; 8 nucleotides match TRBD2. Germline CDR1 reads KGHDR; CDR2 reads SFDVKD. The J segment lost 6 bases and the V segment lost 9 bases, leaving 7 bases of the junction unmatched. The CDR3 totals 13 residues. The CDR3 DNA is TGTGCCACCGCGGGGGGCTCCCCGGATACGCAGTATTTT. As protein: CATAGGSPDTQYF.

J is TRBJ1-5 and V is TRBV2; possible D gene TRBD1, 6 bases. Germline lookup yields CDR1 SNHLY and CDR2 FYNNEI. This CDR3 has 16 residues. Trimming removed 5 bases from V and 2 bases from J, with 16 bases in between. The CDR3 nucleotides read TGTGCCAGCAGTCCTTCTACAGGGATGGGCAATCAGCCCCAGCATTTT. Translating gives CASSPSTGMGNQPQHF.

The chain recombines TRBV28 with TRBJ1-5; 8 bases are a match to TRBD1. The CDR3 is 14 residues long. From germline, CDR1 is MDHEN and CDR2 SYDVKM. After removal of 10 bases from V and 1 base from J, the junction contained 6 bases not matched to a gene. The CDR3 reads CATKRDRSNQPQHF. The CDR3 region has the DNA TGTGCCACCAAACGGGACAGGAGCAATCAGCCCCAGCATTTT.